Within the sample, the clone carrying this TCR beta chain is medium-sized. Its antigen remains unknown. Treatment of any kind had been given to no patient before thyroid surgery. These data come from a study of metastatic and nonmetastatic thyroid tumors. For the study at large: Repertoire comparison spanned blood and tumor or nodule tissue of malignant and benign thyroid patients.

Per the original methods: The distant-metastasis classifier for papillary thyroid cancer was built from CDR3 differences across clinicopathological groups. Through MiXCR, TCRdb re-clonotyped the PCR reads. The V and J calls come from TCRdb's annotation, not from the publication. The sample has around 45,000 clones; more than 3% are singletons. Study observations and caveats: Within blood and tumor, benign nodules reportedly had significantly lower TCR beta diversity than malignant thyroid tumors did.

This CDR3 has 12 amino acids. Looked up from germline, CDR1 is DFQATT and CDR2 is SNEGSKA (reference sequence). Trimming took off 6 bases at V and 4 bases at J, with 12 bases between the two ends. The V call is TRBV20-1, the J call TRBJ1-2; tentatively, D is TRBD1 (5 bases). The specimen was blood. This TCR was sampled from a female donor with papillary thyroid cancer or a benign thyroid nodule (not recorded which). Some clones in this sample may be carry-over from other donors' samples. The CDR3 loop is CSAFDSPYGYTF. The CDR3 bases are TGCAGTGCCTTTGACAGCCCCTATGGCTACACCTTC.